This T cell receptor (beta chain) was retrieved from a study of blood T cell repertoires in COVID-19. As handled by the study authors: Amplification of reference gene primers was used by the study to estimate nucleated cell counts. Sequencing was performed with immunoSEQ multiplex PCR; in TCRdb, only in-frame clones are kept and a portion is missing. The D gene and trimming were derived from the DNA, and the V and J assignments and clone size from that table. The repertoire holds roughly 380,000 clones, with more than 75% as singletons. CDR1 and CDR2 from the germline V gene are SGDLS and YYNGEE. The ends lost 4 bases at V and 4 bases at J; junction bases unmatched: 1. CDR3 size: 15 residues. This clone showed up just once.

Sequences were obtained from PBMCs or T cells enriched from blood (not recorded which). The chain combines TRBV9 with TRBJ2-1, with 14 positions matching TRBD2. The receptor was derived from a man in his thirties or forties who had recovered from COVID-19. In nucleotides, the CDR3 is TGTGCCAGCAGCAGGACTAGCGGGGGGTACAATGAGCAGTTCTTC. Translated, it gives CASSRTSGGYNEQFF.